Listed here are 28 T cell receptor beta chains from one sample, sequenced in a study of Ad26.COV2.S vaccination and SARS-CoV-2 variants. Measured with immunoSEQ multiplex PCR; TCRdb has only the in-frame clones, and not every one. The repertoire holds about 680,000 clones, roughly 90% seen once, with about 1.5% in the top ten. The treatment was: around 19 received Ad26.COV2.S at low or high dose, single or two shots; 5 received placebo; per-sample allocation not given. Sample collection was performed on day 63 after the first vaccine or placebo injection. The material sequenced was peripheral blood, taken in a trial of Ad26.COV2.S vaccine versus placebo. These receptors came from a person aged 18-65 years who received the Ad26.COV2.S COVID-19 vaccine or a placebo.

This rearrangement joins TRBV3-1 (or the pseudogene TRBV3-2) to TRBJ1-2; D gene unclear. The CDR3 sequence is 11 residues long. V shed 2 bases and J shed 7 bases, with 5 bases lying between them. In germline, CDR1 is LGHDT, CDR2 YNNKEL (reference sequence). CDR3 coding DNA: TGTGCCAGCAGCCAATTACGTGGCTACACCTTC. Protein: CASSQLRGYTF.

V gene TRBV3-1 (or the pseudogene TRBV3-2) combines with J gene TRBJ1-1, with D perhaps matching TRBD1 (5 bases). The CDR3 has 14 residues. Germline CDR1 and CDR2: LGHDT and YNNKEL (reference sequence). The V and J ends lost 4 bases and 8 bases respectively, with 17 bases between them. The DNA of the CDR3 is TGTGCCAGCAGCCGCGGGGACCCGTCCTTCGAAGCTTTCTTT. This sequence encodes CASSRGDPSFEAFF.

The gene calls are TRBV25-1 and TRBJ1-2; D remains unclear. Trimming took 2 bases from V and 2 from J, leaving 9 bases between them. The CDR3 loop spans 14 amino acids. The germline gives CDR1 MGHDK, CDR2 SYGVNS. In nucleotides, the CDR3 is TGTGCCAGCAGTGAACCGGGAGAAAACTATGGCTACACCTTC. Its translation is CASSEPGENYGYTF.

The rearrangement joins TRBV19 to TRBJ1-1; D may be TRBD1 (6 bases). V was cut by 5 bases and J by 4 bases, with 14 bases left in between. Germline values: CDR1 LNHDA, CDR2 SQIVND (reference sequence). The CDR3 consists of 14 residues. Here the CDR3 DNA reads TGTGCCAGTAGTCCTCTAACAGGGCGCACTGAAGCTTTCTTT. Residues: CASSPLTGRTEAFF.

The V and J genes are TRBV7-2 and TRBJ1-5; maybe TRBD1 (5 bases). V was clipped by 2 bases and J by 5 bases, with 7 bases between them. The germline gives CDR1 SGHTA, CDR2 FQGNSA. The CDR3 extends over 13 amino acids. In DNA, the CDR3 is TGTGCCAGCAGCTTACAGGGCTATCAGCCCCAGCATTTT. Its protein is CASSLQGYQPQHF.

This chain links TRBV3-1 (or the pseudogene TRBV3-2) with TRBJ2-3, with unresolved D. V was clipped by 4 bases and J by 6 bases, with 14 bases between them. Per the germline V gene, CDR1 is LGHDT and CDR2 is YNNKEL (reference sequence). The CDR3 has 14 residues. CDR3 loop: CASSLDSSSDTQYF. The CDR3 DNA reads as TGTGCCAGCAGCCTGGATAGTAGTTCGGATACGCAGTATTTT.

This chain joins TRBV14 and TRBJ2-3; D uncertain. Per the germline V gene, CDR1 is SGHDN and CDR2 is FVKESK. This CDR3 region has 12 residues. V shed 4 bases and J shed 4 bases, with 6 bases lying between them. As DNA, the CDR3 is TGTGCCAGCAGCCCCGTAGCAGATACGCAGTATTTT. Translating it yields CASSPVADTQYF.

The rearrangement uses TRBV7-9 and TRBJ2-1, with 9 nucleotides matching TRBD2. CDR1 SEHNR and CDR2 FQNEAQ come from the germline V gene (reference sequence). The CDR3 loop spans 16 amino acids. Trimming at V came to 0 bases and at J to 4 bases, leaving 4 bases not matched to a gene. CDR3 protein: CASSLASGGIYNEQFF. CDR3 nucleotide sequence: TGTGCCAGCAGCTTAGCAAGCGGGGGGATTTACAATGAGCAGTTCTTC. Using reference TRBV7-9 and TRBJ2-1 for the parts outside the CDR3, the full variable domain is DTGVSQNPRHKITKRGQNVTFRCDPISEHNRLYWYRQTLGQGPEFLTYFQNEAQLEKSRLLSDRFSAERPKGSFSTLEIQRTEQGDSAMYLCASSLASGGIYNEQFFGPGTRLTVL.

This clone came up once. The V and J genes are TRBV5-6 and TRBJ2-7; D is undetermined. This CDR3 has 13 amino acids. Looked up from germline, CDR1 is SGHDT and CDR2 is YYEEEE. Between the trimmed V and J ends, which lost 2 bases and 5 bases, there was a span of 11 bases. CDR3 amino acids: CASSFEFSHEQYF. The CDR3 DNA is TGTGCCAGCAGCTTCGAGTTTAGCCACGAGCAGTACTTC.

V usage is TRBV27 and J usage is TRBJ1-2; tentatively, D is TRBD1 (6 bases). Trimming removed 2 bases at V and 8 bases at J, with 12 bases between. Germline values: CDR1 MNHEY, CDR2 SMNVEV (reference sequence). This CDR3 region has 13 residues. The CDR3 loop reads CASSLRGTGGYTF. In DNA form, the CDR3 reads TGTGCCAGCAGTTTAAGGGGGACGGGGGGCTACACCTTC.

The rearrangement joins TRBV23-1 to TRBJ2-5, with D unclear. TRBV23-1 carries the ORF label, with uncertain function. This CDR3 has 12 amino acids. V dropped 9 bases and J dropped 6 bases, with 14 bases sitting between them. This chain's CDR3 is CARDHLRQTQYF. CDR3 in DNA: TGCGCCAGAGACCACCTCCGGCAGACCCAGTACTTC.

Regarding this clone: Other DNA sequences in this specimen translate into the identical CDR3. The chain links TRBV11-2 to TRBJ1-5; no definite D call. The V gene's germline CDR1 is SGHAT and CDR2 FQNNGV. V lost 5 bases and J 2 bases, leaving 7 bases between the germline ends. The CDR3 has 13 residues. The CDR3 nucleotides read TGTGCCAGCAGCCCGCAGGGCAATCAGCCCCAGCATTTT. Translating gives CASSPQGNQPQHF. Using reference TRBV11-2 and TRBJ1-5 for the parts outside the CDR3, the full variable domain is EAGVAQSPRYKIIEKRQSVAFWCNPISGHATLYWYQQILGQGPKLLIQFQNNGVVDDSQLPKDRFSAERLKGVDSTLKIQPAKLEDSAVYLCASSPQGNQPQHFGDGTRLSIL.

V is TRBV13 and J is TRBJ2-1, with TRBD1 matching 10 bases. The CDR3 loop spans 15 amino acids. CDR1 and CDR2 from the germline V gene are PRHDT and FYEKMQ (reference sequence). The junction had 6 bases not matched to a gene; V was cut back by 3 bases and J by 7 bases. The CDR3 region is CASSFQTGGVNEQFF. CDR3 nucleotides: TGTGCCAGCAGCTTTCAGACAGGGGGCGTGAATGAGCAGTTCTTC.

This CDR3 is CSASRLAGGPGENIQYF. The DNA for the CDR3 is TGCAGTGCTAGTCGACTAGCGGGAGGGCCAGGGGAAAACATTCAGTACTTC. This chain uses TRBV20-1 with TRBJ2-4, with 14 bases lining up with TRBD2. The V and J ends lost 3 bases and 5 bases, in that order; junction bases with no gene match: 9. The CDR3 is made up of 17 amino acids. The germline V gene has CDR1 DFQATT and CDR2 SNEGSKA (reference sequence).

CDR3 region: CAITPSGGIYEQYF. CDR3 nucleotide sequence: TGTGCCATCACTCCAAGCGGGGGCATCTACGAGCAGTACTTC. V is TRBV10-3 and J is TRBJ2-7, with 8 bases aligning to TRBD2. There are 14 residues in the CDR3. The ends lost 7 bases at V and 3 bases at J; junction bases unmatched: 8. Germline V gene lookup returns CDR1 ENHRY and CDR2 SYGVKD.

The chain carries TRBV9 and TRBJ2-7; 7 bases align to TRBD2. The CDR3 spans 13 residues. Germline CDR1 and CDR2: SGDLS and YYNGEE. With 0 bases clipped from V and 7 bases from J, the junction kept 4 bases outside the gene matches. Here the CDR3 DNA reads TGTGCCAGCAGCGTAGCGGGAGCGGGGGAGCAGTACTTC. Translating it yields CASSVAGAGEQYF.

This clone came up once. CDR3 sequence reads: CASSLVSAQETQYF. As DNA, the CDR3 is TGCGCCAGCAGCTTGGTGTCAGCCCAAGAGACCCAGTACTTC. The V gene is TRBV5-1, the J gene TRBJ2-5; D unclear. CDR3 size: 14 residues. CDR1 and CDR2 from the germline V gene are SGHRS and YFSETQ. With 0 bases removed from V and 1 base from J, the gap between germline ends came to 7 bases.

In this sample, this clone turned up once. The J gene is TRBJ1-5, the V gene TRBV6-5, with TRBD1 identical over 8 bases. V lost 5 bases and J lost 8; bases outside the gene matches: 8. This CDR3 region has 14 residues. Germline CDR1 is MNHEY and CDR2 is SVGAGI. The chain's CDR3 is CASSRGQGSEPQHF. DNA of the CDR3: TGTGCCAGCAGTCGAGGACAGGGTAGTGAGCCCCAGCATTTT.

This sequence joins TRBV2 and TRBJ1-5; D gene unclear. CDR3 length: 14 residues. Germline values: CDR1 SNHLY, CDR2 FYNNEI. V lost 3 bases, J lost 3 bases, and 9 bases lay in between. CDR3 nucleotide sequence: TGTGCCAGCAGTGAGCAGGTCCCCAATCAGCCCCAGCATTTT. Protein: CASSEQVPNQPQHF.

The chain is built from TRBV2 and TRBJ1-5; the D is unclear. The CDR3 is 13 amino acids. Per germline, CDR1 SNHLY and CDR2 FYNNEI. V was cut by 6 bases and J by 0 bases, with 6 bases left in between. As DNA, the CDR3 is TGTGCCAGCAGGTCCTATAGCAATCAGCCCCAGCATTTT. This codes for CASRSYSNQPQHF.

This chain uses TRBV6-6 with TRBJ1-6; D not certain. V lost 4 bases to trimming and J lost 7 bases, with 11 bases between them. The CDR3 is 14 residues long. Germline V gene lookup returns CDR1 MNHNY and CDR2 SVGAGI (reference sequence). The CDR3 protein is CASSLIGKNSPLHF. As DNA, the CDR3 is TGTGCCAGCAGTTTAATAGGGAAGAATTCACCCCTCCACTTT.

The chain links TRBV24-1 to TRBJ2-3; 8 positions match TRBD1. CDR3 size: 14 residues. The ends lost 2 bases at V and 6 bases at J; junction bases unmatched: 3. The germline V gene encodes CDR1 KGHDR and CDR2 SFDVKD. CDR3 region: CATSDSTGADTQYF. CDR3 sequence (DNA): TGTGCCACCAGTGATTCGACAGGGGCCGATACGCAGTATTTT.

Worth noting for this clone: Other DNA sequences in this specimen translate into the identical CDR3. This chain links TRBV7-9 with TRBJ2-5; possibly TRBD1 or TRBD2 for D (6 bases each). From germline, CDR1 is SEHNR and CDR2 FQNEAQ (reference sequence). Trimming shortened V by 3 bases and J by 5 bases, and 10 bases separated the two germline ends. The CDR3 sequence is 13 residues long. In DNA form, the CDR3 reads TGTGCCAGCAGCTTTCGGGGGCTGGAGACCCAGTACTTC. Amino acid sequence: CASSFRGLETQYF.

The chain recombines TRBV7-9 with TRBJ1-5; D gene ambiguous. Germline CDR1 reads SEHNR; CDR2 reads FQNEAQ (reference sequence). The CDR3 length is 13 residues. V gave up 5 bases and J gave up 6 bases, with 11 bases separating them. CDR3 sequence (DNA): TGTGCCAGCAGCGTGGATAGTAGTCAGCCCCAGCATTTT. Translation: CASSVDSSQPQHF.

The rearrangement uses TRBV18 and TRBJ2-2; the D gene is possibly TRBD1 (6 bases). This CDR3 has 16 amino acids. The V gene lost 3 bases and the J gene lost 6 bases, with 17 bases spanning the gap. Germline assignment: CDR1 KGHSH and CDR2 LQKENI. CDR3 amino acids: CASSPSTGTAAGELFF. For the CDR3, the DNA is TGTGCCAGCTCACCGTCGACAGGAACGGCGGCCGGGGAGCTGTTTTTT.

This chain links TRBV30 with TRBJ2-3, with 7 bases identical to TRBD2. There are 15 residues in the CDR3. V trimming: 5 bases; J trimming: 5 bases; junction bases outside the gene matches: 13. CDR1 is GTSNPN and CDR2 is SVGIG in the germline V gene (reference sequence). This CDR3 reads CAWGPGGTAVDTQYF. The DNA for the CDR3 is TGTGCCTGGGGCCCCGGGGGGACGGCCGTAGATACGCAGTATTTT.

This chain connects TRBV12-3 or TRBV12-4 to TRBJ2-3; 9 bases line up with TRBD2. CDR3 length: 13 amino acids. The V gene end was trimmed by 3 bases and the J gene end by 5 bases; junction bases not matched to a gene: 0. The CDR3: CASSLREGDTQYF. As DNA, the CDR3 is TGTGCCAGCAGTTTGCGGGAGGGAGATACGCAGTATTTT.

The chain employs TRBV23-1 and TRBJ2-7, with TRBD2 matching over 11 bases. TRBV23-1 is an ORF for which the function is uncertain. V shed 0 bases, J shed 4 bases, and the junction held 2 bases outside the gene matches. The CDR3 sequence is 15 residues long. The CDR3 sequence is CASSQSGLAVYEQYF. CDR3 nucleotide sequence: TGCGCCAGCAGTCAATCGGGACTAGCGGTTTACGAGCAGTACTTC.